Here is one T cell receptor beta chain with its context. Its antigen is still unknown. The record originates from a study of shared clonotypes between healthy human individuals. Study details: Each donor's CD8 memory used one plate, CD8 naive two, each CD4 subset three.

Libraries were prepared by immunoSEQ multiplex PCR; TCRdb keeps only in-frame clonotypes and omits some of them. The repertoire holds approximately 320,000 clones, with around 67% as singletons. Germline-derived CDR1 and CDR2 are SGDLS and YYNGEE. The CDR3 length is 13 residues. Trimming removed 1 base from V and 6 bases from J, with 7 bases in between. The study's findings and limits: The four-donor shared clonotypes exceeded non-shared clonotypes in generation probability, with non-shared ones scoring lower.

This TCR was sampled from a man aged 25 to 45 in good health. The chain carries TRBV9 and TRBJ2-2; D is unclear. Sequencing used memory CD4+ T cells sorted from blood. Subset defined: CD45RA-negative fraction. The CDR3 is CASSVMSSGELFF. The DNA of the CDR3 is TGTGCCAGCAGCGTAATGTCGTCCGGGGAGCTGTTTTTT. The full variable domain, its missing parts supplied by reference TRBV9 and TRBJ2-2, is DSGVTQTPKHLITATGQRVTLRCSPRSGDLSVYWYQQSLDQGLQFLIQYYNGEERAKGNILERFSAQQFPDLHSELNLSSLELGDSALYFCASSVMSSGELFFGEGSRLTVL.